Listed below are T cell receptor beta chains from one sample, sequenced in a study of metastatic and nonmetastatic thyroid tumors. Via MiXCR, TCRdb re-called the PCR reads. Among about 30,000 clones listed, about 25% were seen once. The sample consisted of blood. These receptors were collected from a female donor with papillary thyroid cancer or a benign thyroid nodule (not recorded which). Some clones in this sample may be carry-over from other donors' samples. Both conserved end residues are part of each CDR3. The order of the fields is V gene, D gene, clone size, CDR3 protein. The D gene is left open where the match is weak. Clone size, where shown, is once, few, many, or a class for clones that have expanded.

>TRBV15|TRBD1|many
CATSRGTGDYYGYTF
>TRBV27|NA|many
CASSFQVQGGEQFF
>TRBV10-1|TRBD2|medium-sized
CASSESDSGSYEQYF
>TRBV6-1|TRBD1|medium-sized
CASSETGGAYNEQFF
>TRBV7-2|NA|many
CASSLEDFGEETQYF
>TRBV6-2/TRBV6-3|NA|few
CASSWGGGSDSQYF
>TRBV2|NA|medium-sized
CASGAPAGLPYEQYF
>TRBV20-1|NA|many
CSARADMAKNIQYF
>TRBV6-1|NA|medium-sized
CASSPGISYEQYF
>TRBV6-4|NA|many
CASSDSSYNEQFF
>TRBV13|TRBD2|many
CASSSRPSGTKENIQYF
>TRBV7-6|NA|many
CASTLSPGNEQFF
>TRBV5-1|TRBD2|many
CASSLGSGKVYEQYF
>TRBV28|NA|many
CASSKRDRSTDTQYF
>TRBV12-3/TRBV12-4|NA|many
CASRILGQETQYF
>TRBV7-9|NA|many
CASIPPGLPPNEQFF
>TRBV18|NA|medium-sized
CASSPNSRDPYGYTF
>TRBV10-3|TRBD2|few
CATQRGTSGRGQETKYF
>TRBV6-1|TRBD2|medium-sized
CASSESGRGGNEQFF
>TRBV6-2/TRBV6-3|TRBD2|many
CASSYSSPSGSPTQYF
>TRBV5-1|TRBD2|many
CASRMMGGANEQFF
>TRBV20-1|TRBD1|medium-sized
CSARPTGTNYGYTF
>TRBV4-2|NA|medium-sized
CASSHPGSTIGGELFF
>TRBV12-3/TRBV12-4|NA|NA
CASSLRRRGRSGKDTEAFF
>TRBV30|NA|NA
CALCVGWSTHTQYF
>TRBV29-1|NA|NA
CSVVRTGELFF
>TRBV5-1|NA|medium-sized
CASSLYTDRGNEQFF
>TRBV4-1|NA|many
CASSPLTPAYEQYF
>TRBV4-2|TRBD2|NA
CASSPAVTSGRVGYNEQFF
>TRBV20-1|TRBD2|NA
CSARTGTSGGDTQYF
>TRBV19|TRBD2|many
CASSPGTSGQTQYF
>TRBV10-1|NA|many
CASSPGTSSGYTF
>TRBV7-2|TRBD2|many
CAEQRGSMDEQFF
>TRBV6-1|NA|few
CVSMRDNYEQYF
>TRBV29-1|NA|many
CSVKTVYSYEQYF
>TRBV7-9|NA|medium-sized
CASSSRGDEQYF
>TRBV27|NA|many
CASSTYGGLLPDTQYF
>TRBV12-3/TRBV12-4|NA|NA
CASSLIATRELFF
>TRBV18|NA|NA
CASSPTGNTEAFF
>TRBV24-1|NA|few
CATSDGGPPYEQYF
>TRBV6-1|NA|NA
CASIVGLIYVYTF
>TRBV5-1|NA|NA
CASSLDLRGEQYF
>TRBV24-1|TRBD2|many
CATSDFLADAMNEQFF
>TRBV20-1|NA|medium-sized
CSAREVQDSSPLHF
>TRBV28|TRBD1|many
CASSLTQGQFHEQYF
>TRBV12-3/TRBV12-4|NA|NA
CASSLHPGTGGYHF
>TRBV15|NA|many
CATSSGDWGVEQYF
>TRBV7-3|NA|few
CASSLTLEAERYF
>TRBV6-2/TRBV6-3|NA|NA
CASSPSPSRNIQYF
>TRBV28|NA|few
CASSFLISTDTQYF
>TRBV10-3|TRBD1|many
CAITRGGRNTEAFF
>TRBV7-2|NA|NA
CASSSFQGMSYEQYF
>TRBV10-2|NA|NA
CASSALLGYGYTF
>TRBV5-1|TRBD2|many
CASSLAYGRDWKTNNEQFF
>TRBV5-5|NA|NA
CASSLTGAGYGYNF
>TRBV11-3|TRBD1|many
CASSLGGQPQETQYF
>TRBV5-6|NA|many
CASSSIGGNTEAFF
>TRBV25-1|TRBD1|few
CASSALQSPGTGVQETQYF
>TRBV25-1|NA|many
CASSEFARGGNTEAFF
>TRBV28|NA|few
CASSSPRGDRKETQYF